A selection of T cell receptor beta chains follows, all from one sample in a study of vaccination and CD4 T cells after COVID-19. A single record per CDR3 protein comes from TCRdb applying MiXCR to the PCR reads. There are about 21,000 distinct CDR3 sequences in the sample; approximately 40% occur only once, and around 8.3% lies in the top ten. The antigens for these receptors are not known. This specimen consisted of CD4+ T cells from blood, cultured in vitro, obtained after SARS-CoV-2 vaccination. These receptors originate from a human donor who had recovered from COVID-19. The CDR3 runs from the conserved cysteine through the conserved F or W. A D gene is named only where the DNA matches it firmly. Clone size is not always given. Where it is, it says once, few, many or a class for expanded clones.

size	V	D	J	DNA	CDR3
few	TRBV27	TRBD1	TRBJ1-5	TGTGCCAGCAGTTTTAGCGTGACAGGGGAGCTGCAGCATTTT	CASSFSVTGELQHF
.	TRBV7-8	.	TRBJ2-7	TGTGCCAGCAGCTTAGAGTACGAGCAGTACTTC	CASSLEYEQYF
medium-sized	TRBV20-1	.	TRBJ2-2	TGCAGTGCATGGGACCGATCCACCGGGGAGCTGTTTTTT	CSAWDRSTGELFF
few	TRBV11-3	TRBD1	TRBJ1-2	TGTGCCAGCAGCTTGATACCGGGGCAGGGGGACAACACCTTC	CASSLIPGQGDNTF
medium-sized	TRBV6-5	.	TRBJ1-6	TGTGCCAGCAGTTACGGGAATAATTCACCCCTCCACTTT	CASSYGNNSPLHF
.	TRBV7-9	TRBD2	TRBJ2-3	TGTGCCAGCAGCCCGGGGACTAGCGGGAGTCGAGATACGCAGTATTTT	CASSPGTSGSRDTQYF
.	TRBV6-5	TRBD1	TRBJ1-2	TGTGCCAGCAGTTTTCGCCCGGGACAGGGGTCTTATGGCTACACCTTC	CASSFRPGQGSYGYTF
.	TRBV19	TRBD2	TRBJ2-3	TGTGCCAGTAGTATCGCGAGTAGCGGGAGGGCTGATACGCAGTATTTT	CASSIASSGRADTQYF
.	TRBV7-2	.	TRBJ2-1	TGTGCCAGCAGCTTAGACAACCGTGGGACCTACAATGAGCAGTTCTTC	CASSLDNRGTYNEQFF
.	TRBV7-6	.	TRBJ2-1	TGTGCCAGCAGCTTGGCGGAGCGCTCCTACAATGAGCAGTTCTTC	CASSLAERSYNEQFF
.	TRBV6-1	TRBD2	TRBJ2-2	TGTGCCAGCAGTGAAATCGGGACTAGCTCCGGGGAGCTGTTTTTT	CASSEIGTSSGELFF
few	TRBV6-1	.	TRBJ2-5	TGTGCCAGCAGTGGCATTAGAGGGACCCAGTACTTC	CASSGIRGTQYF
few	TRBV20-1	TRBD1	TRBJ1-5	TGCAGTGCCGCCCCCAGGGGGCTCTGGATGGAGCCCCAGCATTTT	CSAAPRGLWMEPQHF
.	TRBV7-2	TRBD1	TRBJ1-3	TGTGCCAGCAGCTCAGGACAGGGGTCCGGAAACACCATATATTTT	CASSSGQGSGNTIYF
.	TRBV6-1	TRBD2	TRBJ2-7	TGTGCCAGCTCCTGGGAGGCGGGACTAGCGGGAGGCCGGACTTACGAGCAGTACTTC	CASSWEAGLAGGRTYEQYF
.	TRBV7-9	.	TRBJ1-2	TGTGCCAGCAGCTTAAGCCACAGGGATCCTGGCTACACCTTC	CASSLSHRDPGYTF
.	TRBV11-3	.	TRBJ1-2	TGTGCCAGCAGCTACCGGGACGTGGATGACTATGGCTACACCTTC	CASSYRDVDDYGYTF